The TCR beta chain described here comes from a study of blood T cells in healthy people across ages (dated by TCRdb to 2013 to 2016). For the study in its entirety: In model experiments, template switching captured about one uniquely barcoded TCR beta cDNA molecule for every two T cells. Age-related changes in TCR beta repertoire diversity were measured in the study by deep sequencing normalized with unique cDNA molecular identifiers. To avoid experimental bias, donors of different ages were randomly spread across the sequencing lanes. Two additional independent replicas of 1 million unique cDNA reads from the same blood draw were analyzed for two donors (one aged 18 to 30 and one aged 80 or older). The donors were split into four age groups: young (average 16 years), middle-aged (about 40), aged (approximately 60) and long-lived (more than 80).

For this clonotype: Its cognate antigen has yet to be identified. No base-level quality is on record; no much larger clone is a single base apart.

The donors were around 39 Caucasian individuals from Russia, aged 6 to 90 years, who were systemically healthy. Each donor gave about 9.7 milliliters of peripheral blood, drawn into EDTA-treated Vacutainer tubes. Ficoll-Paque density-gradient centrifugation was used to isolate PBMCs, with at least 7 million obtained per sample. Trizol reagent was used to extract total RNA from the PBMCs, yielding at least 5 micrograms per sample. For every donor, flow cytometry on a PBMC aliquot measured the percentage of naive CD45RAhigh/CD27high T cells. Libraries were made using 5' RACE. For sequencing, an Illumina HiSeq 2500 was employed. A second PCR of roughly 7 to 11 cycles was run with a J-beta primer mix and a sample-barcoded 5' primer. A template-switch 5' adaptor carrying 12 random nucleotides introduced a unique molecular identifier onto each TCR beta cDNA molecule. Each sample yielded at least 3 million CDR3-containing paired-end reads. First-strand cDNA synthesis was performed from all RNA using the Mint cDNA synthesis kit, with priming by a TRBC-specific oligonucleotide. Following uracil-DNA glycosylase treatment, a first 18-cycle PCR with universal primers M1SS and BC2_uni_R was performed on all cDNA. The original pipeline was this. For normalization, 1 million high-quality reads, each with a distinct molecular identifier, were randomly selected from each sample. Instead of being binned into consensus sequences, reads that shared molecular identifiers were thrown out. CDR3 identification, clonotype clustering and error correction used MiTCR with a Q25 quality threshold and the strictest error-elimination algorithm. A nonparametric unseen species model using Euler transformation provided a lower-bound estimate of total TCR beta diversity. The raw public reads went through TCRdb reprocessing: fastp at Q25, MiXCR clone calling, in-frame beta chains kept. Rows are unified per CDR3 protein, each entry keeping the most common DNA and genes. Clone size and V and J calls follow TCRdb, not the original study. Across this sample there are around 1,100,000 distinct CDR3 sequences, with around two fifths seen only once. The biggest ten clones account for about 12% of the sample.

Summary of the overall study and its limitations: Donor CMV infection status was unknown, potentially confounding age-related changes in expanded clonotypes. Estimates of total diversity from one million sequenced T cells were regarded as lower bounds and underestimates. Compared with the aged group, the long-lived group had more naive CD4+ T cells, fewer expanded clones and increased TCR diversity, a pattern suggesting age selection. Conclusive comparison of naive and antigen-experienced compartments was prevented by the profiling of bulk unsorted PBMCs. A strong correlation was found between observed TCR beta diversity and the percentage of naive T cells measured by flow cytometry. As age increased, observed TCR beta diversity per million T cells dropped in a roughly linear way, and a significant reduction was already evident by age approximately 40.

The specimen was blood. This receptor was obtained from a young man in good health.

The CDR3 protein: CASSLVPLNSPLHF. The nucleotide sequence reads TGTGCCAGCAGCTTAGTGCCCTTGAATTCACCCCTCCACTTT. The chain is encoded by TRBV7-2 joined to TRBJ1-6; the D gene cannot be resolved reliably. There are 14 amino acids in the CDR3, from cysteine to phenylalanine inclusive. Kept here is only the CDR3 DNA, which spans 42 bases and is read in frame from base 1. V is cut by 1 base and J by 7 bases, and the space between the germline ends is 8 bases. The germline V gene yields SGHTA for CDR1 and FQGNSA for CDR2. The reference TRBV7-2 and TRBJ1-6 proteins fill in what lies around the CDR3, so the full variable domain reads GAGVSQSPSNKVTEKGKDVELRCDPISGHTALYWYRQSLGQGLEFLIYFQGNSAPDKSGLPSDRFSAERTGGSVSTLTIQRTQQEDSAVYLCASSLVPLNSPLHFGNGTRLTVT.